The 10 T cell receptor beta chains presented below share a single source sample, sequenced in a study of T-cell reconstitution after alpha-beta-depleted transplantation in children. Preparation of the TCRbeta library involved a method that used unique molecular identifiers. Each CDR3 protein gets one entry after TCRdb re-called the PCR reads with MiXCR. The repertoire holds nearly 400,000 distinct CDR3 sequences, with roughly 22% as singletons. This material consisted of PBMCs from the stem cell graft donor, taken from the stem cell graft. Receptor source: a human donor who donated a stem cell graft to a child with acute myeloid leukemia.

The chain is built from TRBV4-3 and TRBJ2-1, with D hard to call. The CDR3 contains 15 residues. The germline V gene encodes CDR1 LGHNA and CDR2 YSLEER. The V and J ends lost 0 bases and 7 bases respectively, with 13 bases between them. The CDR3 DNA follows: TGCGCCAGCAGCCAAGATCGCCCGAACGAAAATGAGCAGTTCTTC. Translated: CASSQDRPNENEQFF.

This clonotype was seen many times. The chain carries TRBV29-1 and TRBJ2-3; D might be TRBD1 or TRBD2, each matching 5 bases. V gave up 3 bases and J gave up 4 bases, with 14 bases separating them. Germline CDR1 and CDR2: SQVTM and ANQGSEA. This CDR3 is built from 14 residues. CDR3 in DNA: TGCAGCGTTGATCTTCAGGGAGCTTCAGATACGCAGTATTTT. It codes for CSVDLQGASDTQYF.

The table lists this clonotype with a few counts. The chain couples TRBV20-1 to TRBJ2-7, with 7 bases matching TRBD2. Unmatched junction bases numbered 14, after V lost 5 bases and J lost 7 bases. This CDR3 has 14 amino acids. Looked up from germline, CDR1 is DFQATT and CDR2 is SNEGSKA (reference sequence). The CDR3 coding sequence is TGCAGTGCTTCGTTAGAGCGGGGCTGGGGAGAGCAGTACTTC. As protein: CSASLERGWGEQYF.

This clonotype was seen only a few times. The chain employs TRBV29-1 and TRBJ2-5; D ambiguous. V was cut by 2 bases and J by 5 bases, with 27 bases left in between. CDR3 length: 18 residues. In germline, CDR1 is SQVTM, CDR2 ANQGSEA. The CDR3 DNA sequence: TGCAGCGTTGAAATTCCGTGGGCAGGCGGAGATAAATTGGAGACCCAGTACTTC. Protein: CSVEIPWAGGDKLETQYF.

This rearrangement joins TRBV2 to TRBJ2-7; no firm D call. The CDR3 length is 12 residues. V dropped 4 bases and J dropped 3 bases, with 7 bases sitting between them. Germline V gene data show CDR1 as SNHLY and CDR2 as FYNNEI. For the CDR3, the DNA is TGTGCCAGCAGTGCACGTCTCTACGAGCAGTACTTC. Translating gives CASSARLYEQYF.

A remark on this clonotype: In this CDR3 the conserved last residue, phenylalanine or tryptophan, is missing, so a read error is likely. V and J are TRBV20-1 and TRBJ1-1, with a weak D call TRBD1 (5 bases). The CDR3 extends over 10 amino acids. V shed 2 bases and J shed 8 bases, with 6 bases lying between them. The germline gives CDR1 DFQATT, CDR2 SNEGSKA (reference sequence). The CDR3 DNA follows: TGCAGTGCTAGACAGGGCGAAGCTTTCTGT. This translates into CSARQGEAFC.

Here the CDR3 reads CASSFGAEIETQYF. The CDR3 coding sequence is TGTGCCAGCAGCTTTGGAGCGGAGATAGAGACCCAGTACTTC. This sequence joins TRBV5-6 and TRBJ2-5, with a weak D call TRBD2 (5 bases). This CDR3 spans 14 amino acids. CDR1 is SGHDT, CDR2 YYEEEE, per germline. V gave up 2 bases and J gave up 4 bases, with 12 bases separating them.

This clonotype was found many times. The chain is built from TRBV29-1 and TRBJ2-2, with D possibly matching TRBD1 (5 bases). The CDR3 contains 13 residues. The V end lost 5 bases, the J end lost 1 base, and 8 bases lay between the germline ends. Germline assignment: CDR1 SQVTM and CDR2 ANQGSEA. The CDR3 nucleotides read TGCAGCGTTATAGGGGAGAACACCGGGGAGCTGTTTTTT. Its protein product is CSVIGENTGELFF.

This clonotype appeared a few times. The chain combines TRBV11-2 with TRBJ2-1; tentatively, D is TRBD1 or TRBD2 (6 bases each). The length of the CDR3 is 13 residues. CDR1 and CDR2 from the germline V gene are SGHAT and FQNNGV. V was cut by 0 bases and J by 10 bases, with 10 bases left in between. This chain's CDR3 is CASSLDPGAEQFF. CDR3 DNA sequence: TGTGCCAGCAGCTTAGATCCGGGGGCCGAGCAGTTCTTC.

The CDR3 region has the DNA TGTGCCAGCAGCTTAGGGCTAGCGGGGATATATGAGCAGTACTTC. Translating gives CASSLGLAGIYEQYF. The genes are TRBV7-8 and TRBJ2-7; 9 positions agree with TRBD2. This CDR3 region has 15 residues. The junction had 8 bases not matched to a gene; V was cut back by 1 base and J by 7 bases. Germline loops: CDR1 SGHVS, CDR2 FQNEAQ.